This TCR beta chain is from a study of T-cell reconstitution after alpha-beta-depleted transplantation in children (dated by TCRdb to 2015 to 2016). For the study in its entirety: The study quantitatively tracked T-cell immune reconstitution after TCRalphabeta/CD19-depleted allogeneic hematopoietic cell transplantation in children using TCR repertoire profiling.

This clonotype has more than one count but fewer than ten. Its antigen target is currently unknown. Base qualities are not recorded, but no much larger clone differs from it by a single base. The library was obtained by PCR. The data were produced on an Illumina HiSeq 2500. Molecular barcoding was employed in the preparation of TCR libraries, with unique molecular identifiers being used to normalize TCRbeta repertoire quantification. Using fastp at Q25 and MiXCR, TCRdb reprocessed the public reads and kept productive beta chains. Rows with a matching CDR3 protein are joined into one entry that keeps the most common DNA and genes. In this sample the table shows 440,000 or so distinct CDR3 sequences, about a tenth of which occur a single time. The ten largest make up 4.5% to 7% of the sample. The input for sequencing was PBMCs from the stem cell graft donor, taken from the stem cell graft. The sequence derives from a human donor who donated a stem cell graft to a child with acute myeloid leukemia.

The nucleotide sequence reads TGCAGTGCTAGACCGACTAGCGGGGATATCACAGATACGCAGTATTTT. Translated, this is CSARPTSGDITDTQYF. The rearranged chain carries TRBV20-1 and TRBJ2-3; 11 middle bases align to TRBD2. CDR1 and CDR2, looked up from the germline V gene (reference sequence), are DFQATT and SNEGSKA. From V the trimming removes 2 bases and from J it removes 2 bases, while the gene matches leave 6 bases of the junction unaccounted for. Spanning cysteine to phenylalanine, the CDR3 consists of 16 amino acids. Left in the record is the CDR3 DNA by itself, 48 bases read in frame from the first base.